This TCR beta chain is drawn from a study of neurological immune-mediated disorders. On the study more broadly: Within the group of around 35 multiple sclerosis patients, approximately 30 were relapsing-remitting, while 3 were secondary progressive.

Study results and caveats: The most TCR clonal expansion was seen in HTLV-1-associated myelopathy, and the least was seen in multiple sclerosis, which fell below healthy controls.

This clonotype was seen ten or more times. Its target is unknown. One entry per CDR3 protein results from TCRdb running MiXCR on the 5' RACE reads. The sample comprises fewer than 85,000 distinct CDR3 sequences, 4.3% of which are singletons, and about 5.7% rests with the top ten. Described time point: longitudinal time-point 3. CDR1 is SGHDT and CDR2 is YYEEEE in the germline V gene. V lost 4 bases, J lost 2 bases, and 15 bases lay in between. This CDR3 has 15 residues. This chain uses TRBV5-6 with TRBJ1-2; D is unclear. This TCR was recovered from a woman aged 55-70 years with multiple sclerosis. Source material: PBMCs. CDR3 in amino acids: CASSLGRTLNYGYTF. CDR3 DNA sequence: TGTGCCAGCAGCCTAGGGCGGACCCTAAACTATGGCTACACCTTC.